This T cell receptor beta chain was sequenced in a study of OX40 agonist ivuxolimab in advanced cancers. CDR1 MRHNA and CDR2 SNTAGT come from the germline V gene. The CDR3 length is 15 residues. J gave up 9 bases and V 3 bases, and 5 bases lay outside the gene matches. TCRdb's copy holds only in-frame clones and misses some; the assay was immunoSEQ multiplex PCR. The sample comprises 65,000 to 90,000 clones, 90% of which are singletons, and 0.5% to 0.55% rests with the top ten. Comments on this clone: The target antigen is unknown.

Findings and caveats of the study: Normalized expansion of T-cell clones was also low for some nonresponders.

The origin of this receptor is an adult with an advanced solid tumor such as melanoma, head and neck, liver or kidney cancer. This rearrangement joins TRBV6-4 to TRBJ2-3; 14 bases match TRBD2. Sequencing was performed on CD4+ or CD8+ T cells sorted from blood, taken in a trial of the OX40 agonist ivuxolimab. This CDR3 reads CASSESGLAGGTQYF. In nucleotides, the CDR3 is TGTGCCAGCAGTGAGTCCGGACTAGCGGGAGGAACGCAGTATTTT.